This TCR beta chain stems from a study of T-cell memory formation after mild COVID-19. CDR1 MNHEY and CDR2 SVGEGT come from the germline V gene. There are 18 residues in the CDR3. V lost 4 bases to trimming and J lost 1 base, with 20 bases between them. Constant-segment primers served in 5'RACE that generated TCR alpha and TCR beta cDNA libraries bearing sample barcodes and UMIs. Each CDR3 protein gets one entry after TCRdb re-called the 5' RACE reads with MiXCR. The sample records some 320,000 distinct CDR3 sequences, 14% being singletons. As concerns this clonotype: Its target is not known.

Study conclusions and caveats: The study detected some responding clones in pre-infection memory, suggesting cross-reactive memory joined. Day 15 to 85 contracting clones showed balanced CD4/CD8; day 15 to 37 expanders favored CD4+. Shrinking CD4+ clones were chiefly CM and EM; CD8+ ones were chiefly EMRA.

The J gene is TRBJ1-5, the V gene TRBV6-2 or TRBV6-3; no clear D gene. Material: PBMCs or a T cell subset sorted from them (not recorded which). The source is a man aged 18 to 35 who had mild COVID-19 (a few samples of this study predate the infection). Cell type and time point are not known. Written as DNA, the CDR3 is TGTGCCAGCAGTTCCTCGCTACGGAAGCAAAGGAGCAATCAGCCCCAGCATTTT. Encoded protein: CASSSSLRKQRSNQPQHF.